The source of this T cell receptor (beta chain) is a study of shared clonotypes between healthy human individuals. At the level of the study: Per donor, three plates held CD4 naive cells, three held CD4 memory, two held CD8 naive and one held CD8 memory.

V was trimmed by 6 bases and J by 2 bases, leaving 11 bases between them. The CDR3 runs to 13 residues. From germline, CDR1 is MNHEY and CDR2 SMNVEV (reference sequence). In the case of this clone: The same CDR3 also results from other DNA sequences found in this sample.

TCRdb keeps only in-frame clones here, not all; method: immunoSEQ multiplex PCR. The sample includes about 2.1 million clones, approximately 94% of them seen just once. Naive-designated CD8 cells lacked CD45RO, were positively enriched for CCR7, and omitted terminally differentiated effector memory CD45RA+ cells. This clonotype originated in a man between 18 and 35 years old in good health. Some clones in this sample may be carry-over from other donors' samples. This chain uses TRBV27 with TRBJ2-7; the D call may be TRBD1 or TRBD2 (5 bases each). Sequencing used naive CD8+ T cells from PBMCs. The DNA for the CDR3 is TGTGCCAGCAGCCCCGGGGCGACCTACGAGCAGTACTTC. Translating it yields CASSPGATYEQYF.